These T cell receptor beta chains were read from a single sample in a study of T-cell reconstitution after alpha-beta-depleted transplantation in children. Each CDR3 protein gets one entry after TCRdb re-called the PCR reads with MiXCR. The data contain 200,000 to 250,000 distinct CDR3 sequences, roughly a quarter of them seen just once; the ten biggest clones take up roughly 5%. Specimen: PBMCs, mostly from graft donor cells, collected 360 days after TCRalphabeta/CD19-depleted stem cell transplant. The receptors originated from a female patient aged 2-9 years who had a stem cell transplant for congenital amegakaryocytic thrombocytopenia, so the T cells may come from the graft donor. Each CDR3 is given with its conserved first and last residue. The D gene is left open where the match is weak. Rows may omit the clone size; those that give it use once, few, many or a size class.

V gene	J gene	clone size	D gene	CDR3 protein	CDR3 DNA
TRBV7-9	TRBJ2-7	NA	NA	CASSLAGNDGEQYF	TGTGCCAGCAGCTTAGCGGGGAACGATGGCGAGCAGTACTTC
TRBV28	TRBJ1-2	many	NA	CASLAFNYGYTF	TGTGCCAGCCTCGCTTTTAACTATGGCTACACCTTC
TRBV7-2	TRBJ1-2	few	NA	CASTISGNYGYTF	TGTGCCAGCACCATATCGGGGAACTATGGCTACACCTTC
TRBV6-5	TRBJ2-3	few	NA	CASSFLLDYPVGTDTQYF	TGTGCCAGCAGTTTCCTATTGGACTATCCCGTGGGCACAGATACGCAGTATTTT
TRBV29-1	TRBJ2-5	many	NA	CSVGGLADYQETQYF	TGCAGCGTTGGAGGGCTAGCAGACTACCAAGAGACCCAGTACTTC
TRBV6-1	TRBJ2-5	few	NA	CASSDEGKETQYF	TGTGCCAGCAGTGACGAAGGGAAAGAGACCCAGTACTTC
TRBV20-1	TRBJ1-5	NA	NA	CSALDSSNQPQHF	TGCAGTGCCCTGGACAGTAGCAATCAGCCCCAGCATTTT
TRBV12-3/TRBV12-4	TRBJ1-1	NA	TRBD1	CASSLMGGDRGGTEAFF	TGTGCCAGCAGTTTAATGGGCGGGGACAGGGGAGGCACTGAAGCTTTCTTT
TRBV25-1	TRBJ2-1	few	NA	CASSRSTEQFF	TGTGCCAGCAGTAGATCGACTGAGCAGTTCTTC
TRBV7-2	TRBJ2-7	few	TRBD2	CASSPTSGRIDEQYF	TGTGCCAGCAGCCCAACTAGCGGGAGGATCGACGAGCAGTACTTC
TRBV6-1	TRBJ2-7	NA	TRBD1	CASGGTGGLGEQYF	TGTGCCAGCGGGGGTACAGGGGGTTTAGGCGAGCAGTACTTC
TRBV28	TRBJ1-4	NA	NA	CASSLDLQSPRGEKLFF	TGTGCCAGCAGTTTGGACCTCCAAAGCCCACGGGGTGAAAAACTGTTTTTT
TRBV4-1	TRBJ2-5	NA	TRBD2	CASSQGKGLAGEETQYF	TGCGCCAGCAGCCAAGGGAAGGGACTAGCGGGAGAAGAGACCCAGTACTTC
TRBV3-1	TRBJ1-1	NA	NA	CASSQALGTEAFF	TGTGCCAGCAGCCAAGCCCTTGGCACTGAAGCTTTCTTT
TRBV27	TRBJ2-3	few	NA	CASRWDTSTDTQYF	TGTGCCAGCAGATGGGACACTAGCACAGATACGCAGTATTTT
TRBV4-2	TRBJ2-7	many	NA	CASSQVQRSYEQYF	TGTGCCAGCAGCCAAGTGCAGCGGTCCTACGAGCAGTACTTC
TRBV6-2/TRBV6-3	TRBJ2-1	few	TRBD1	CASADRGRYYNEQFF	TGTGCCAGCGCGGACAGGGGGCGTTACTACAATGAGCAGTTCTTC